These 11 T cell receptor beta chains were all obtained from the same sample, sequenced in a study of T cell responses to AZD1222 COVID-19 vaccine. Profiled with immunoSEQ multiplex PCR; TCRdb holds only in-frame clones, not every one. Found here are 100,000 to 150,000 clones, approximately 89% of them singletons; the top ten hold 8% to 13%. The sample here was peripheral blood, taken on day 0 of AZD1222 vaccination. The source is an adult in good health.

This rearrangement joins TRBV7-4 to TRBJ2-7, with TRBD1 matching over 12 bases. V trimming: 4 bases; J trimming: 7 bases; junction bases outside the gene matches: 14. Germline V lookup: CDR1 SGHVT, CDR2 SQSDAQ. The CDR3 extends over 17 amino acids. In nucleotides, the CDR3 is TGTGCCAGCAGCTATAGATCCCGGGACAGGGGGCCGCGGGAGCAGTACTTC. As protein: CASSYRSRDRGPREQYF.

The chain is built from TRBV30 and TRBJ2-7; perhaps TRBD2 as D (7 bases). The CDR3 sequence is 13 residues long. From germline, CDR1 is GTSNPN and CDR2 SVGIG (reference sequence). With 1 base removed from V and 6 bases from J, the gap between germline ends came to 13 bases. Here the CDR3 reads CAWSAGGPGEQYF. The CDR3, as DNA: TGTGCCTGGAGTGCCGGGGGGCCGGGCGAGCAGTACTTC.

The rearrangement links TRBV28 to TRBJ2-3, with D unresolved. Germline CDR1 and CDR2: MDHEN and SYDVKM. Trimming took 3 bases from V and 7 from J, leaving 8 bases between them. The CDR3 consists of 12 residues. In nucleotides, the CDR3 is TGTGCCAGCAGTTTCCAGGCCTATACGCAGTATTTT. It is translated as CASSFQAYTQYF. The full variable domain, rest sourced from reference TRBV28 and TRBJ2-3, is DVKVTQSSRYLVKRTGEKVFLECVQDMDHENMFWYRQDPGLGLRLIYFSYDVKMKEKGDIPEGYSVSREKKERFSLILESASTNQTSMYLCASSFQAYTQYFGPGTRLTVL.

This clone was recorded many times. This rearrangement joins TRBV27 to TRBJ2-5; 8 nucleotides agree with TRBD2. The germline V gene has CDR1 MNHEY and CDR2 SMNVEV (reference sequence). The J segment lost 0 bases and the V segment lost 6 bases, leaving 15 bases of the junction unmatched. The CDR3 length is 18 residues. CDR3 loop: CASSPSPVAGPYQETQYF. DNA of the CDR3: TGTGCCAGCAGCCCATCGCCCGTAGCGGGACCGTACCAAGAGACCCAGTACTTC.

This clone appeared a single time. V usage is TRBV28 and J usage is TRBJ2-7, with D perhaps matching TRBD1 (6 bases). Trimming pared 2 bases from V and 3 bases from J, leaving 14 bases between. Germline lookup yields CDR1 MDHEN and CDR2 SYDVKM. The CDR3 has 15 amino acids. The CDR3 is CASSLTGTLLYEQYF. In DNA, the CDR3 is TGTGCCAGCAGTTTAACCGGGACACTCCTCTACGAGCAGTACTTC.

V and J are TRBV6-5 and TRBJ2-7; the match to TRBD1 covers 8 bases. The germline V gene has CDR1 MNHEY and CDR2 SVGAGI. CDR3 length: 12 amino acids. The trim removed 6 bases at V and 7 bases at J, leaving 5 bases unmatched. The CDR3 spells CASRQGDLEQYF. The DNA for the CDR3 is TGTGCCAGCAGACAGGGGGATTTGGAGCAGTACTTC.

The chain recombines TRBV9 with TRBJ1-4, with 9 bases that match TRBD1. Germline lookup yields CDR1 SGDLS and CDR2 YYNGEE. V shed 0 bases, J shed 7 bases, and the junction held 4 bases outside the gene matches. The CDR3 runs to 15 residues. This chain's CDR3 is CASSVGGTGSEKLFF. CDR3 nucleotides: TGTGCCAGCAGCGTAGGGGGGACAGGGTCTGAAAAACTGTTTTTT.

This clone was recorded once. V usage is TRBV7-2 and J usage is TRBJ2-2; 7 bases fit TRBD2. V shed 7 bases and J 1 base; nucleotides not matched to a gene: 9. CDR3 length equals 16 residues. Germline CDR1 and CDR2: SGHTA and FQGNSA. The CDR3 sequence is CASTPNWGGNTGELFF. CDR3 bases: TGTGCCAGCACCCCAAATTGGGGGGGGAACACCGGGGAGCTGTTTTTT.

This chain uses TRBV7-2 with TRBJ2-1, with a tentative D call TRBD1 (6 bases). Deletions cut 2 bases from V and 3 bases from J, with 14 bases between. Germline CDR1 SGHTA, CDR2 FQGNSA. The CDR3 contains 16 residues. In nucleotides, the CDR3 is TGTGCCAGCAGCTTACGGTATGGGGGCGTCTACAATGAGCAGTTCTTC. Translated, it gives CASSLRYGGVYNEQFF. The full variable domain, with the rest looked up from reference TRBV7-2 and TRBJ2-1, is GAGVSQSPSNKVTEKGKDVELRCDPISGHTALYWYRQSLGQGLEFLIYFQGNSAPDKSGLPSDRFSAERTGGSVSTLTIQRTQQEDSAVYLCASSLRYGGVYNEQFFGPGTRLTVL.

The V call is TRBV5-1, the J call TRBJ1-2; no clear D gene. The length of the CDR3 is 14 residues. The V and J ends lost 2 bases and 5 bases respectively, with 13 bases between them. Germline assignment: CDR1 SGHRS and CDR2 YFSETQ. CDR3 sequence reads: CASSFMPEPYGYTF. DNA of the CDR3: TGCGCCAGCAGCTTCATGCCAGAACCTTATGGCTACACCTTC.

The rearrangement uses TRBV4-1 and TRBJ2-1; 8 nucleotides align to TRBD2. Trimming cost V 4 bases and J 8 bases; bases outside gene matches: 13. CDR1 is MGHRA and CDR2 is YSYEKL in the germline V gene. The CDR3 is 16 amino acids. CDR3 nucleotides: TGCGCCAGCAGCCTTATTGAACGGGGGGGCGTTGATGAGCAGTTCTTC. Translation: CASSLIERGGVDEQFF.